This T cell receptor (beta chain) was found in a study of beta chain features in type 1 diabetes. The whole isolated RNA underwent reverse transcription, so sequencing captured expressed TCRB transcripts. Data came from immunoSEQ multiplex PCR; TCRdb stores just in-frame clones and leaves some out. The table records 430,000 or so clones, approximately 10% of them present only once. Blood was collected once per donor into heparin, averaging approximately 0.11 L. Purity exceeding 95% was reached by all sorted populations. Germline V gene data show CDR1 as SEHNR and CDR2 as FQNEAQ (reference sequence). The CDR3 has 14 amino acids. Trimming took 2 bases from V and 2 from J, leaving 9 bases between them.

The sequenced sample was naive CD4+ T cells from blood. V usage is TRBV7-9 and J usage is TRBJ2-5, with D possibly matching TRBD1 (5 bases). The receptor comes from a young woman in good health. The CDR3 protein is CASSLFGQQETQYF. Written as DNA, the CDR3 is TGTGCCAGCAGCTTATTTGGACAACAAGAGACCCAGTACTTC. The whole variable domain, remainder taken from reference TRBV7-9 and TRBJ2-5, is DTGVSQNPRHKITKRGQNVTFRCDPISEHNRLYWYRQTLGQGPEFLTYFQNEAQLEKSRLLSDRFSAERPKGSFSTLEIQRTEQGDSAMYLCASSLFGQQETQYFGPGTRLLVL.